Listed here is a single T cell receptor beta chain. The target antigen is unknown. This record belongs to a study of cytomegalovirus exposure and HLA in healthy donors. Study conclusions and caveats: Fewer than 200 TCR beta chains were listed as cytomegalovirus-associated. According to a later analysis, TCR clusters from the first cohort tended to co-occur in the approximately 130 validation repertoires.

Assay: immunoSEQ multiplex PCR; the TCRdb copy retains only in-frame clones and omits some. The sample records 40,000 to 55,000 clones, 93% being singletons. The CDR3 runs 16 residues. Germline CDR1 and CDR2: SGHTA and FQGTGA. Losses at the gene ends were 2 bases for V and 3 bases for J; bases not matched to a gene: 2. The sequenced sample consisted of PBMCs. V gene TRBV7-3 combines with J gene TRBJ2-6; 9 bases are a match to TRBD2. The clonotype was recovered from a woman between 18 and 30 years old in good health and CMV-seronegative. CDR3 residues: CASSLAGGLGANVLTF. The CDR3 DNA sequence: TGTGCCAGCAGCTTAGCGGGGGGGCTTGGGGCCAACGTCCTGACTTTC.